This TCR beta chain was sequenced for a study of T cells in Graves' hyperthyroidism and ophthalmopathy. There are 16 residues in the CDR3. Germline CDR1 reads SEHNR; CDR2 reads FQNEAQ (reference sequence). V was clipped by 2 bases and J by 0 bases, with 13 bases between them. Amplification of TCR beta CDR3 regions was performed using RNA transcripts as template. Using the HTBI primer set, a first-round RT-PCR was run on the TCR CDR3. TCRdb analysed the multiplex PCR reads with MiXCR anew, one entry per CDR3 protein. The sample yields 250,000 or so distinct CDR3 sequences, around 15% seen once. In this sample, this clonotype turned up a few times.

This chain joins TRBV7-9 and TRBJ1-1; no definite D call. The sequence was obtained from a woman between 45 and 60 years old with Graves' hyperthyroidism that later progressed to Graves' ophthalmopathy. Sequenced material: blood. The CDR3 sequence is CASSLSILAMNTEAFF. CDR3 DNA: TGTGCCAGCAGCTTATCGATCCTAGCCATGAACACTGAAGCTTTCTTT.